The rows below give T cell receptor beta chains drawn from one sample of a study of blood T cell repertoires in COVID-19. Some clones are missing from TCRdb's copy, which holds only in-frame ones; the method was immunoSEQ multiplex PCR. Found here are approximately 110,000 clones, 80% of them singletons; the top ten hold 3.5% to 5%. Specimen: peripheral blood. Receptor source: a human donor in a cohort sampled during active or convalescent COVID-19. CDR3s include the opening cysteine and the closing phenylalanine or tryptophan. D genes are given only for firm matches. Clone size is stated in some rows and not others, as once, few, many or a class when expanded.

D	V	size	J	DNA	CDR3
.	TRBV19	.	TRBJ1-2	TGTGCCAGTAGTATGGTAGCCGGAGCCACCTATGGCTACACCTTC	CASSMVAGATYGYTF
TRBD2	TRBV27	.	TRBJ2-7	TGTGCCAGCAGTTTATCGGCTAGCGGGAGGGCCAACGAGCAGTACTTC	CASSLSASGRANEQYF
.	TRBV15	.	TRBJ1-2	TGTGCCACCAGCAGAGGCCCGACAGCTAACTATGGCTACACCTTC	CATSRGPTANYGYTF
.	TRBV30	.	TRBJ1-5	TGTGCCTGGAGCAGGCAGGGTAATCAGCCCCAGCATTTT	CAWSRQGNQPQHF
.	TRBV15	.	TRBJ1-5	TGTGCCACCAGCAGATCGTTCGGGAGCAATCAGCCCCAGCATTTT	CATSRSFGSNQPQHF
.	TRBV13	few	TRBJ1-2	TGTGCCAGCAGCAGTGACAGGTTCTATGGCTACACCTTC	CASSSDRFYGYTF
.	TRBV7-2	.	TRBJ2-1	TGTGCCAGCAGCTACAACTCCTACAATGAGCAGTTCTTC	CASSYNSYNEQFF
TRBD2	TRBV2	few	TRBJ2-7	TGTGCCAGCAAAACTAGCGGGAGGGCCACCTACGAGCAGTACTTC	CASKTSGRATYEQYF
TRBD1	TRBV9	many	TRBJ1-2	TGTGCCAGCAGCGTAGGGGACAGGGGGTATGACTATGGCTACACCTTC	CASSVGDRGYDYGYTF
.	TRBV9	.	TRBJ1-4	TGTGCCAGCAGCGTTACGGGGGGGACTAATGAAAAACTGTTTTTT	CASSVTGGTNEKLFF
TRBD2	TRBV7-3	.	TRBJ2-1	TGTGCCAGCAGCTCTGGACTAGCCCTGGCCTACAATGAGCAGTTCTTC	CASSSGLALAYNEQFF
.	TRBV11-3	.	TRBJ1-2	TGTGCCAGCAGTTTCACCGGGGGACCTGGCTACACCTTC	CASSFTGGPGYTF
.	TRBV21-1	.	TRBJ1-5	TGTGCCAGCAGCACACTCACAAAGGACACGGCTCCCAGTCAGCCCCAGCATTTT	CASSTLTKDTAPSQPQHF
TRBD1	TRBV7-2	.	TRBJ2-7	TGTGCCAGCAGCTTTACAGGGGGCAGCTCCTACGAGCAGTACTTC	CASSFTGGSSYEQYF
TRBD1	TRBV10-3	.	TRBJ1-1	TGTGCCATCAGATTTGGACAGGGCGCTGAAGCTTTCTTT	CAIRFGQGAEAFF
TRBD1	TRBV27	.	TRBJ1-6	TGTGCCAGCGACGCGGTAGGGGGCGCTGTGTCACCCCTCCACTTT	CASDAVGGAVSPLHF